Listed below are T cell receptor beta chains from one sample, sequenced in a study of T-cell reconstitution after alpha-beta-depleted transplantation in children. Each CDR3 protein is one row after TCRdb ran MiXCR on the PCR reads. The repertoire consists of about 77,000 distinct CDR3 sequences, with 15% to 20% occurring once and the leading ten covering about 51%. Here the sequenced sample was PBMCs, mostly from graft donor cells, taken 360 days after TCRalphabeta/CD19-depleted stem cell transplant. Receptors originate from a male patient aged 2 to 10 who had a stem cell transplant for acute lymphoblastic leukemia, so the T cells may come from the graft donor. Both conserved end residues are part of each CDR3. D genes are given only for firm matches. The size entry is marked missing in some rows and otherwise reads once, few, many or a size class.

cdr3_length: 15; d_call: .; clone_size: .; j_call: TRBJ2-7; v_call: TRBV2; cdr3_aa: CASSEFTGFSYEQYF; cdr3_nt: TGTGCCAGCAGTGAATTTACAGGGTTCTCCTACGAGCAGTACTTC
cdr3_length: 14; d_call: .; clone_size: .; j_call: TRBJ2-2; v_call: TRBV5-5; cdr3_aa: CASGRVPNTGELFF; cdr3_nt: TGTGCCAGCGGCAGGGTACCTAACACCGGGGAGCTGTTTTTT
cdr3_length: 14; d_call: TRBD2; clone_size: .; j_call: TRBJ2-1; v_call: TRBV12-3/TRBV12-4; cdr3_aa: CASSLSGRDNEQFF; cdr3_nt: TGTGCCAGCAGTTTAAGTGGGAGGGACAATGAGCAGTTCTTC
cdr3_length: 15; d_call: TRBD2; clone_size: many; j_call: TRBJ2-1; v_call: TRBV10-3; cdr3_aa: CAIRTLAGVGNEQFF; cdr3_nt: TGTGCCATCAGGACCTTAGCGGGAGTGGGGAATGAGCAGTTCTTC
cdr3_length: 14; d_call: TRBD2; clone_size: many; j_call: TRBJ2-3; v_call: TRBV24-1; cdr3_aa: CATSDRTSVDTQYF; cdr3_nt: TGTGCCACCAGTGATCGGACTAGCGTAGATACGCAGTATTTT
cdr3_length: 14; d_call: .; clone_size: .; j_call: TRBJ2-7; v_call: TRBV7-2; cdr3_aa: CASSQIQGDYEQYF; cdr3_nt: TGTGCCAGCAGCCAGATACAGGGTGACTACGAGCAGTACTTC
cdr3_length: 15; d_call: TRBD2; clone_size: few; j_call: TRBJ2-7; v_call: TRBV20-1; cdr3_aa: CSARDPREGLYEQYF; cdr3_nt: TGCAGTGCTAGAGATCCCCGGGAGGGCCTCTACGAGCAGTACTTC
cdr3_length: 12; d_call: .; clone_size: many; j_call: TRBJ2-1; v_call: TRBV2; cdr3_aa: CASSDFINEQFF; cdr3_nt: TGTGCCAGCAGTGATTTCATCAATGAGCAGTTCTTC
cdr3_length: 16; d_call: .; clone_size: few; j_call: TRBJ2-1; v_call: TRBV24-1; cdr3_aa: CATSAPLGGANNEQFF; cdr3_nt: TGTGCCACCAGTGCTCCCCTGGGGGGGGCGAACAATGAGCAGTTCTTC
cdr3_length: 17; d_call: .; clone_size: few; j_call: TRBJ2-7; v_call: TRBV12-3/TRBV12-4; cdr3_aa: CASSLRVGRGSLYEQYF; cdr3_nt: TGTGCCAGCAGTTTAAGGGTCGGTCGGGGGTCCCTCTACGAGCAGTACTTC
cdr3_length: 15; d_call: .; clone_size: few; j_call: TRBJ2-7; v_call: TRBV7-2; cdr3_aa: CASSERLVTGLEQYF; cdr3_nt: TGTGCCAGCAGCGAACGACTAGTAACGGGCCTCGAGCAGTACTTC
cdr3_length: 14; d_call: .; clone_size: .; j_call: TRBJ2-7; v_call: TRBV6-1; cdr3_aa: CASSLLYRVGEQYF; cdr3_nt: TGTGCCAGCAGCCTCCTATACAGGGTTGGAGAGCAGTACTTC
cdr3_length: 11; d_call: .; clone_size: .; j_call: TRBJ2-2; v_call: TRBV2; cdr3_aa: CASSVGWELFF; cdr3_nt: TGTGCCAGCAGTGTCGGGTGGGAGCTGTTTTTT
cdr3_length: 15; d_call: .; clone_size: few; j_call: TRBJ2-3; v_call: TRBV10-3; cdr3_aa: CAISEFSSSTDTQYF; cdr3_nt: TGTGCCATCAGTGAGTTCAGCTCTAGCACAGATACGCAGTATTTT
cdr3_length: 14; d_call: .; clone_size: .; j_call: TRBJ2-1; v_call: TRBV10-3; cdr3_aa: CAINRGERVDEQFF; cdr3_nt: TGTGCCATCAATAGGGGGGAAAGGGTTGATGAGCAGTTCTTC
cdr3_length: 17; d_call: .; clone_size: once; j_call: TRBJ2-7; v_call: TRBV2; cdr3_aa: CATHGPRRGPSSYEQYF; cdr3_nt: TGTGCCACCCACGGGCCCCGAAGGGGCCCAAGCTCCTACGAGCAGTACTTC
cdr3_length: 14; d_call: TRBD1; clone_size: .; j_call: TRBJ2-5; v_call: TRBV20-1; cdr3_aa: CSAGDWVPGGTQYF; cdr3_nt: TGCAGTGCGGGGGATTGGGTTCCAGGGGGGACCCAGTACTTC
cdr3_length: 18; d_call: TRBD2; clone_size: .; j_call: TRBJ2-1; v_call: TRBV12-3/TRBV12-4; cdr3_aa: CASSPQFLAVLSYNEQFF; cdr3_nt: TGTGCCAGCAGTCCACAGTTTCTAGCGGTACTCTCCTACAATGAGCAGTTCTTC
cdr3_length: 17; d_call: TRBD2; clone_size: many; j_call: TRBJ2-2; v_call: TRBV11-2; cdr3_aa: CASSLLGREDHTGELFF; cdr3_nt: TGTGCCAGCAGCTTATTAGGGCGGGAGGATCACACCGGGGAGCTGTTTTTT
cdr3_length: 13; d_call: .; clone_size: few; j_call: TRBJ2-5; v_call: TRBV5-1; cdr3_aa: CASSFLRGETQYF; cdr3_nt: TGCGCCAGCAGCTTCCTCAGAGGGGAGACCCAGTACTTC
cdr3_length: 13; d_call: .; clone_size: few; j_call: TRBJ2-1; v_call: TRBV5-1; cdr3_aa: CASSLGQYNEQFF; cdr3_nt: TGCGCCAGCAGCTTAGGACAGTACAATGAGCAGTTCTTC
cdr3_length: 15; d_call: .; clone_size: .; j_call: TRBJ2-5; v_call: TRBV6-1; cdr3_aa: CASSPLSARPETQYF; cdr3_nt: TGTGCCAGCAGTCCCCTAAGTGCTAGACCTGAGACCCAGTACTTC
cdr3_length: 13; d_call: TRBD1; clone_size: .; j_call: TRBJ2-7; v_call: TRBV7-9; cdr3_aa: CANRRDRESEQYF; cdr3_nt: TGTGCCAACCGACGGGACAGGGAATCCGAGCAGTACTTC
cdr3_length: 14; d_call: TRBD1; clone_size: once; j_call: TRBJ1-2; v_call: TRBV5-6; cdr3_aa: CASSRGQGSYGYTF; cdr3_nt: TGTGCCAGCAGCCGGGGACAGGGGAGCTATGGCTACACCTTC
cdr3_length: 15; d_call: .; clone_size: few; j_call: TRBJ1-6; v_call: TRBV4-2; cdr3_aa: CASSGAGGARTPLHF; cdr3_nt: TGTGCCAGCAGTGGAGCCGGGGGCGCTAGGACACCCCTCCACTTT
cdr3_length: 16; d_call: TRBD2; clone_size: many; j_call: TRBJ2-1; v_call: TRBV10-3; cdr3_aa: CAISESPGRGYNEQFF; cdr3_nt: TGTGCCATCAGTGAGTCTCCCGGGAGGGGTTACAATGAGCAGTTCTTC
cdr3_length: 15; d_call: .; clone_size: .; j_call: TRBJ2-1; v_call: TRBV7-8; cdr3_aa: CASSLRRGVTNEQFF; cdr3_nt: TGTGCCAGCAGCTTACGGCGGGGTGTTACCAATGAGCAGTTCTTC
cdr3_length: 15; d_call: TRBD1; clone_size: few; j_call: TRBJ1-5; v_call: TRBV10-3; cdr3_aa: CAISADRAVRQPQHF; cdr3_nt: TGTGCCATCAGCGCGGACAGGGCAGTGAGGCAGCCCCAGCATTTT
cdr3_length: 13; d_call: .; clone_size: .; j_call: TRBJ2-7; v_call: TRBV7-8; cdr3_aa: CASSLGSHYEQYF; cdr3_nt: TGTGCCAGCAGCTTAGGCTCACACTACGAGCAGTACTTC
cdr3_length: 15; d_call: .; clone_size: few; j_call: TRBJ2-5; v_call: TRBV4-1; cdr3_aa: CASSQEIGREETQYF; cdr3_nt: TGCGCCAGCAGCCAGGAGATTGGCAGGGAAGAGACCCAGTACTTC
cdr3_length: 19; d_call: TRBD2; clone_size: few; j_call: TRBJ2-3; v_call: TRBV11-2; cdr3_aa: CASSPGLAVIGYSTDTQYF; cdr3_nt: TGTGCCAGCAGCCCGGGACTAGCGGTAATTGGGTATAGCACAGATACGCAGTATTTT
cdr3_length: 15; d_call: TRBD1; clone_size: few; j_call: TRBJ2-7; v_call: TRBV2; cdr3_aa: CASSGYRGRDDEQYF; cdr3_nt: TGTGCCAGCAGTGGGTACAGGGGGCGCGACGACGAGCAGTACTTC
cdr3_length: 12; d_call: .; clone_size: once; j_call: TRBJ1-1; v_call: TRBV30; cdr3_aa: CAWDAGNTEAFF; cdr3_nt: TGTGCCTGGGACGCGGGGAACACTGAAGCTTTCTTT
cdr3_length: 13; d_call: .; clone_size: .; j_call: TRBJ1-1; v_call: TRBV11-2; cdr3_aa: CASRLNRNTEAFF; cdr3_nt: TGTGCCAGCAGACTAAACAGGAACACTGAAGCTTTCTTT
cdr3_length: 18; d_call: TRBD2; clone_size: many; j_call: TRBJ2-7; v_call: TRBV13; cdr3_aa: CASSLGDLYAGDSYEQYF; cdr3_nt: TGTGCCAGCAGCTTAGGGGACCTTTATGCGGGAGACTCCTACGAGCAGTACTTC
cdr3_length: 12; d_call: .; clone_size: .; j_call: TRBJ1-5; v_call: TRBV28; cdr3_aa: CASGLEGQPQHF; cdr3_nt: TGTGCCAGTGGGCTGGAGGGTCAGCCCCAGCATTTT
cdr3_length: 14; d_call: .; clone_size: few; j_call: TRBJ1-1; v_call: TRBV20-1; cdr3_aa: CSARELGLRGEAFF; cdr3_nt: TGCAGTGCTAGAGAATTGGGCCTCAGGGGTGAAGCTTTCTTT
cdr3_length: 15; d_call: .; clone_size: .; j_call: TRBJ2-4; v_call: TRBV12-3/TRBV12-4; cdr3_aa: CASTQSRLAKNIQYF; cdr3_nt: TGTGCCAGCACCCAAAGTAGGCTAGCCAAAAACATTCAGTACTTC
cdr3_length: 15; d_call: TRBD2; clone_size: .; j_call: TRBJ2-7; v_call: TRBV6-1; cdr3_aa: CASSDISGSSYEQYF; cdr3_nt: TGTGCCAGCAGTGACATTAGCGGGAGCTCCTACGAGCAGTACTTC
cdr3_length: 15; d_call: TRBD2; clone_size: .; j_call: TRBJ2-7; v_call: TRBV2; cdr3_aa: CASRERGLAVGEQYF; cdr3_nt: TGTGCCAGCAGGGAACGTGGGCTAGCGGTCGGCGAGCAGTACTTC
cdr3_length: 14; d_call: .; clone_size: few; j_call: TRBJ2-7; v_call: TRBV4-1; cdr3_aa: CASSQDLLTGEQYF; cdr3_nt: TGCGCCAGCAGCCAAGATCTCTTGACGGGGGAGCAGTACTTC